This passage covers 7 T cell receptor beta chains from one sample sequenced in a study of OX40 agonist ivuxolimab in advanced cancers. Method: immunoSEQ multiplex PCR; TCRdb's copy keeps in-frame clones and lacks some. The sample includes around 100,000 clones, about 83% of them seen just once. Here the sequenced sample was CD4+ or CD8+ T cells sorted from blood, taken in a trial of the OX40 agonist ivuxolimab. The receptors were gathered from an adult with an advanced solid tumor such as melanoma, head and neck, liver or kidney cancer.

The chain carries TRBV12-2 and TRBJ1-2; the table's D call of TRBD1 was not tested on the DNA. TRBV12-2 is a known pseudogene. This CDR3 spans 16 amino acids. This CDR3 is CASRLKVRPGFNGYTF. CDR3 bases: TGTGCAAGTCGACTCAAAGTGAGGCCAGGGTTTAATGGCTACACCTTC.

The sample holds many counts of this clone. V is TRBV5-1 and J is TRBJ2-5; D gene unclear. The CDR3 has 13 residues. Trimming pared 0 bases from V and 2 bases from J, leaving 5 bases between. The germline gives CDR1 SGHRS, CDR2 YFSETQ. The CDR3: CASSLGMQETQYF. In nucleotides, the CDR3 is TGCGCCAGCAGCTTGGGCATGCAAGAGACCCAGTACTTC.

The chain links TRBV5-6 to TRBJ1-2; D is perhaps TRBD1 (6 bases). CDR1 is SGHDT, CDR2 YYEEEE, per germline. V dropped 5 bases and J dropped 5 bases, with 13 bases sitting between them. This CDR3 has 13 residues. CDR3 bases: TGTGCCAGCAGTACCGGGACACGGTATGGCTACACCTTC. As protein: CASSTGTRYGYTF.

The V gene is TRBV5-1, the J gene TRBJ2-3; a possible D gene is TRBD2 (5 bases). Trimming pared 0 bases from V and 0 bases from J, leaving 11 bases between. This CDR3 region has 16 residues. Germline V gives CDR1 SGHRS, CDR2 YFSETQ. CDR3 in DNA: TGCGCCAGCAGCTTGGGCCGGGGATCTAGCACAGATACGCAGTATTTT. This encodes CASSLGRGSSTDTQYF.

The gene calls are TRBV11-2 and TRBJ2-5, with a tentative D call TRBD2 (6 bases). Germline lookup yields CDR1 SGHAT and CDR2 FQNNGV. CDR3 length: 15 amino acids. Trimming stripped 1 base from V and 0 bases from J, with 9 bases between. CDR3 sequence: CASSLGDWYQETQYF. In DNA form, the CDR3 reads TGTGCCAGCAGCTTAGGGGACTGGTACCAAGAGACCCAGTACTTC.

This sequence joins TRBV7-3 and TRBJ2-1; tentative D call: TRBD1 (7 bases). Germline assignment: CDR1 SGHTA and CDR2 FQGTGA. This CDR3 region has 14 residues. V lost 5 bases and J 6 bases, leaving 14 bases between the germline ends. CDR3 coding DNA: TGTGCCAGCAGCCTACAGGGGAGGCCCAATGAGCAGTTCTTC. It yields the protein CASSLQGRPNEQFF.

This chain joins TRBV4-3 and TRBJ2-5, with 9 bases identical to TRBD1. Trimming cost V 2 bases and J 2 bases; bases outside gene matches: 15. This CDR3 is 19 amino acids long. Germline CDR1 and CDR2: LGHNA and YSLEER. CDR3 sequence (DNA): TGCGCCAGCAGCCAACAACTAGGGGGGACAGGGTCACGTCAAGAGACCCAGTACTTC. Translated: CASSQQLGGTGSRQETQYF.